Sequencing of this T cell receptor beta chain was carried out in a study of Ad26.COV2.S vaccination and SARS-CoV-2 variants. Study findings and constraints: Spike-specific responses of CD8+ and CD4+ T cells were reported to display substantial breadth after vaccination.

On this clone: The antigen remains unidentified.

TCRdb's table, derived via immunoSEQ multiplex PCR, lists solely in-frame clones and lacks some. The sample shows about 180,000 clones, around 85% of them seen only once. The CDR3 spans 12 residues. After removal of 4 bases from V and 7 bases from J, the junction contained 3 bases not matched to a gene. From germline, CDR1 is SQVTM and CDR2 ANQGSEA. The specimen comprised peripheral blood, sampled after recovery from COVID-19. This receptor was taken from a human donor who had recovered from COVID-19. The chain is built from TRBV29-1 and TRBJ1-4, with 7 positions matching TRBD1. CDR3 bases: TGCAGCGTTGTGACAGGGAGTGAAAAACTGTTTTTT. It is translated as CSVVTGSEKLFF.